Shown below are 20 T cell receptor beta chains from a single sample sequenced in a study of PD-L1 blockade in urothelial cancer. Libraries were prepared by immunoSEQ multiplex PCR; TCRdb keeps only in-frame clonotypes and omits some of them. Here the sample spans roughly 90,000 clones, 90% to 95% being singletons. The specimen was PBMCs, collected around atezolizumab (anti-PD-L1) treatment. All receptors come from a man aged 55 to 69 with urothelial cancer.

The V and J genes are TRBV5-1 and TRBJ1-4; weak D call: TRBD1 (5 bases). This CDR3 comprises 14 residues. Germline V gives CDR1 SGHRS, CDR2 YFSETQ. Trimming left V 4 bases short and J 8 bases short, with 15 bases between. Written as DNA, the CDR3 is TGCGCCAGCAGCCCTGGGGAGGGGCACGAAAAACTGTTTTTT. Residues: CASSPGEGHEKLFF.

V and J are TRBV28 and TRBJ1-1, with D possibly being TRBD1 (5 bases). V was shortened by 2 bases and J by 5 bases, with 15 bases between the two germline ends. The CDR3 extends over 15 amino acids. Germline CDR1 MDHEN, CDR2 SYDVKM. Here the CDR3 reads CASSLGGGETTEAFF. The CDR3 nucleotides are TGTGCCAGCAGTTTAGGGGGGGGTGAGACAACTGAAGCTTTCTTT.

In its sample, this clone was seen once. This chain uses TRBV4-1 with TRBJ2-7; a possible D gene is TRBD2 (5 bases). This CDR3 has 13 amino acids. Trimming cost V 0 bases and J 7 bases, with 10 bases left between them. Germline V CDR1 and CDR2: MGHRA, YSYEKL. This chain's CDR3 is CASSQEVGDEQYF. CDR3 DNA sequence: TGCGCCAGCAGCCAAGAAGTCGGGGATGAGCAGTACTTC.

The chain carries TRBV6-6 and TRBJ1-2, with D perhaps TRBD1 (5 bases). The CDR3 runs 14 residues. The V gene lost 0 bases and the J gene lost 6 bases, with 11 bases spanning the gap. The germline V gene has CDR1 MNHNY and CDR2 SVGAGI (reference sequence). CDR3 nucleotide sequence: TGTGCCAGCAGTTACTCCGCCAGGGTCCATGGCTACACCTTC. Translated: CASSYSARVHGYTF.

The V call is TRBV29-1, the J call TRBJ2-3, with 7 bases identical to TRBD2. CDR3 length: 14 amino acids. V was pared by 7 bases and J by 3 bases, with 10 bases of the junction left unmatched. Germline CDR1 is SQVTM and CDR2 is ANQGSEA. In DNA, the CDR3 is TGCAGCGGTAAAAGGAAGGGAGGGACAGATACGCAGTATTTT. Translation gives CSGKRKGGTDTQYF.

CDR3 protein: CASSLGPRDLNTEAFF. The CDR3 nucleotides read TGTGCCAGCAGCTTGGGACCCCGGGATCTAAACACTGAAGCTTTCTTT. This chain joins TRBV5-4 and TRBJ1-1; D is uncertain. Germline V gene sequence: CDR1 SGHNT, CDR2 YYREEE (reference sequence). The V gene lost 0 bases and the J gene lost 2 bases, with 14 bases spanning the gap. The CDR3 length is 16 residues.

The CDR3 sequence is CASGLPNSYNEQFF. DNA of the CDR3: TGTGCCAGCGGACTCCCTAACTCCTACAATGAGCAGTTCTTC. The rearrangement uses TRBV5-8 and TRBJ2-1, with TRBD2 as a possible D gene (5 bases). Trimming stripped 7 bases from V and 0 bases from J, with 11 bases between. Germline-derived CDR1 and CDR2 are SGHTS and YDEGEE. The CDR3 extends over 14 amino acids.

V gene TRBV4-1 combines with J gene TRBJ1-5; D ambiguous. V lost 0 bases, J lost 2 bases, and 11 bases lay in between. CDR1 MGHRA and CDR2 YSYEKL come from the germline V gene. This CDR3 region has 16 residues. The CDR3 sequence is CASSQEGGPGNQPQHF. For the CDR3, the DNA is TGCGCCAGCAGCCAAGAAGGCGGTCCGGGCAATCAGCCCCAGCATTTT.

This clone appeared a few times. The chain recombines TRBV5-6 with TRBJ1-2; TRBD1 matches at 8 bases. The J segment lost 7 bases and the V segment lost 3 bases, leaving 5 bases of the junction unmatched. Germline V gives CDR1 SGHDT, CDR2 YYEEEE. The CDR3 totals 13 residues. CDR3 nucleotide sequence: TGTGCCAGCAGCTCGACAGGGGCGGGTGGCTACACCTTC. It specifies CASSSTGAGGYTF.

The chain joins TRBV2 to TRBJ2-3; TRBD2 matches at 11 bases. V lost 5 bases to trimming and J lost 11 bases; unmatched junction nucleotides: 3. Germline CDR1 reads SNHLY; CDR2 reads FYNNEI. This CDR3 region has 12 residues. The CDR3 nucleotides are TGTGCCAGCAGTCCCGGACTAGCGGGGCAGTATTTT. It yields the protein CASSPGLAGQYF.

V is TRBV6-5 and J is TRBJ2-7, with 8 bases that match TRBD2. Germline assignment: CDR1 MNHEY and CDR2 SVGAGI. This CDR3 spans 13 amino acids. J lost 6 bases, V lost 0 bases, and 1 base had no gene match. The DNA of the CDR3 is TGTGCCAGCAGTTACTCTCGGGAGGGCGAGCAGTACTTC. This codes for CASSYSREGEQYF.

The V and J genes are TRBV5-1 and TRBJ1-2, with D perhaps TRBD1 (5 bases). CDR3 size: 15 residues. Per germline, CDR1 SGHRS and CDR2 YFSETQ. V dropped 1 base and J dropped 3 bases, with 13 bases sitting between them. DNA for the CDR3: TGCGCCAGCAGCTTGTCTACAGGAGCCTACTATGGCTACACCTTC. Its protein product is CASSLSTGAYYGYTF. The entire variable domain, with the rest obtained from reference TRBV5-1 and TRBJ1-2, is as follows: KAGVTQTPRYLIKTRGQQVTLSCSPISGHRSVSWYQQTPGQGLQFLFEYFSETQRNKGNFPGRFSGRQFSNSRSEMNVSTLELGDSALYLCASSLSTGAYYGYTFGSGTRLTVV.

This chain connects TRBV11-2 to TRBJ2-7, with TRBD2 identical over 10 bases. Germline CDR1 and CDR2: SGHAT and FQNNGV. V lost 5 bases to trimming and J lost 3 bases; unmatched junction nucleotides: 10. The CDR3 sequence is 16 residues long. The CDR3 protein is CASSPGSSGGFYEQYF. The CDR3 DNA is TGTGCCAGCAGCCCCGGATCTAGCGGGGGATTCTACGAGCAGTACTTC.

The rearrangement uses TRBV2 and TRBJ2-2; perhaps TRBD2 as D (6 bases). Germline assignment: CDR1 SNHLY and CDR2 FYNNEI. Trimming took 0 bases from V and 4 from J, leaving 9 bases between them. The CDR3 sequence is 15 residues long. The CDR3 sequence is CASSEARLGTGELFF. CDR3 nucleotide sequence: TGTGCCAGCAGTGAAGCGCGACTAGGCACCGGGGAGCTGTTTTTT.

This clone was counted a few times. J is TRBJ1-1 and V is TRBV2; 8 bases map to TRBD1. Per germline, CDR1 SNHLY and CDR2 FYNNEI. V trimming: 7 bases; J trimming: 3 bases; junction bases outside the gene matches: 4. The CDR3 consists of 13 residues. CDR3: CASIVDRDTEAFF. CDR3 nucleotide sequence: TGTGCCAGCATTGTGGACAGGGACACTGAAGCTTTCTTT.

V is TRBV4-2 and J is TRBJ2-7; 9 bases agree with TRBD2. Unmatched junction bases numbered 9, after V lost 4 bases and J lost 5 bases. The CDR3 covers 15 residues. Germline CDR1 and CDR2: LGHNA and YNFKEQ. CDR3 bases: TGTGCCAGCAGCCCCCTCGCGGGGGGGCGGAACGAGCAGTACTTC. Amino acids: CASSPLAGGRNEQYF.

This clone was picked up a small number of times. V is TRBV6-5 and J is TRBJ1-2; 7 bases match TRBD1. The CDR3 sequence is 13 residues long. Germline values: CDR1 MNHEY, CDR2 SVGAGI. Trimming at V came to 6 bases and at J to 2 bases, leaving 3 bases not matched to a gene. The CDR3 sequence: CASRATGNYGYTF. The DNA for the CDR3 is TGTGCCAGCAGAGCGACAGGGAACTATGGCTACACCTTC.

The genes are TRBV7-2 and TRBJ2-7; 7 bases map to TRBD2. The V and J ends lost 5 bases and 0 bases, in that order; junction bases with no gene match: 1. CDR3 size: 13 residues. Germline CDR1 reads SGHTA; CDR2 reads FQGNSA. CDR3 loop: CASSPSGSYEQYF. CDR3 in DNA: TGTGCCAGCAGCCCTAGCGGCTCCTACGAGCAGTACTTC.

The chain joins TRBV7-2 to TRBJ1-5, with D possibly TRBD1 on 5 matching bases. This CDR3 spans 15 amino acids. Germline CDR1 reads SGHTA; CDR2 reads FQGNSA. V was trimmed by 2 bases and J by 2 bases, leaving 10 bases between them. CDR3 DNA sequence: TGTGCCAGCAGCTTATTGGGGGAGGGCAATCAGCCCCAGCATTTT. This sequence encodes CASSLLGEGNQPQHF.

The chain uses TRBV30 and TRBJ1-2, with D possibly matching TRBD1 (5 bases). The CDR3 covers 13 residues. Germline lookup yields CDR1 GTSNPN and CDR2 SVGIG (reference sequence). V lost 3 bases and J 5 bases, leaving 13 bases between the germline ends. The CDR3 region is CAWSAVTDYGYTF. DNA of the CDR3: TGTGCCTGGAGCGCCGTGACAGATTATGGCTACACCTTC.